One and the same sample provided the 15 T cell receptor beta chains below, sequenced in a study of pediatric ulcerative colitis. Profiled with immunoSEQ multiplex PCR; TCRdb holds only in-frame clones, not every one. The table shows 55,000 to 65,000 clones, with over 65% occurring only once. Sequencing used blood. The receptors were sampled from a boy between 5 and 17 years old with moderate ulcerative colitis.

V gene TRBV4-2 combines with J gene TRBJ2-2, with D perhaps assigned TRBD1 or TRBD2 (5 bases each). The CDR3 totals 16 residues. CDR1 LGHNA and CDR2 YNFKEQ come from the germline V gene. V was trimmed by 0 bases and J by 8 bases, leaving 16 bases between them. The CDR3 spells CASSQEGVYGTGELFF. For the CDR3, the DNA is TGTGCCAGCAGCCAAGAGGGGGTGTACGGGACGGGGGAGCTGTTTTTT.

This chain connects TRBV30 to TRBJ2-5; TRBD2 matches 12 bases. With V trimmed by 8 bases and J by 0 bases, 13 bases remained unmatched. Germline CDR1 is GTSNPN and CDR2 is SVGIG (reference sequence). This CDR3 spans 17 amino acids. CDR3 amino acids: CARSSGTSGLYQETQYF. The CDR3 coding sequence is TGTGCCCGTTCCTCCGGGACTAGCGGGTTGTACCAAGAGACCCAGTACTTC.

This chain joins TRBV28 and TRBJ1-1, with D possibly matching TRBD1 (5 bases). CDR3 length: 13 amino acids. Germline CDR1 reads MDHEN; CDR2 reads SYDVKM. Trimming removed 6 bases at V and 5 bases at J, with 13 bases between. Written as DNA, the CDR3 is TGTGCCAGCAGGACAGAAGCGAGTACTGAAGCTTTCTTT. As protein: CASRTEASTEAFF.

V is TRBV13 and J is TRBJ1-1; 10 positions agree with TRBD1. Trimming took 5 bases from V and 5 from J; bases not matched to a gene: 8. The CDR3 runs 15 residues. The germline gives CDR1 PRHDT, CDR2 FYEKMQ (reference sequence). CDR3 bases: TGTGCCAGCAGCCAACTCGACAGGGGGCGGACTGAAGCTTTCTTT. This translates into CASSQLDRGRTEAFF.

The CDR3 is CASSVGENTEAFF. CDR3 sequence (DNA): TGTGCCAGCAGCGTAGGGGAGAACACTGAAGCTTTCTTT. V and J are TRBV9 and TRBJ1-1; D is unresolved. The ends were cut back, 0 bases at V and 1 base at J, with 4 bases in the middle. Germline assignment: CDR1 SGDLS and CDR2 YYNGEE. There are 13 residues in the CDR3.

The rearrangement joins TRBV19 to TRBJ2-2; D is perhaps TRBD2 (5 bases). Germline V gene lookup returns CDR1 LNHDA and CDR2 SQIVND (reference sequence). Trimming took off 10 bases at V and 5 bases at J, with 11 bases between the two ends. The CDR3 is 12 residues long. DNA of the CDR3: TGTGCCACCAATCGAGGGACCGGGGAGCTGTTTTTT. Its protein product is CATNRGTGELFF. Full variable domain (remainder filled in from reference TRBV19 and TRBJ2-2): DGGITQSPKYLFRKEGQNVTLSCEQNLNHDAMYWYRQDPGQGLRLIYYSQIVNDFQKGDIAEGYSVSREKKESFPLTVTSAQKNPTAFYLCATNRGTGELFFGEGSRLTVL.

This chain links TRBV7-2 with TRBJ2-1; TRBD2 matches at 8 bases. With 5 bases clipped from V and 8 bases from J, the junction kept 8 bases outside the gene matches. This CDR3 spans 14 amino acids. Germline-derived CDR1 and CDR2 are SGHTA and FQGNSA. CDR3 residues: CASSAGLVSDEQFF. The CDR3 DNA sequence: TGTGCCAGCAGCGCGGGACTAGTAAGCGATGAGCAGTTCTTC.

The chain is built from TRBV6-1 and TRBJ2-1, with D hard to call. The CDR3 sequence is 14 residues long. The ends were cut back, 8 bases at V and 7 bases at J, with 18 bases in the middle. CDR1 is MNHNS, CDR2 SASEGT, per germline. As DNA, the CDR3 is TGTGCCAGCGCCCCCGAACCACTACGTAATGAGCAGTTCTTC. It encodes CASAPEPLRNEQFF.

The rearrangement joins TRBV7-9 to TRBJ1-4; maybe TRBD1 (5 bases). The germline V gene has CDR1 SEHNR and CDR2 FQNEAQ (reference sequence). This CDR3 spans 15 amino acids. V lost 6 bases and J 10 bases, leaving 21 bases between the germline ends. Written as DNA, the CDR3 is TGTGCCAGCAGACAAGCCGGGACGGTCAAAGGAAAACTGTTTTTT. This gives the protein CASRQAGTVKGKLFF. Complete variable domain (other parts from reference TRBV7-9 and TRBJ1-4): DTGVSQNPRHKITKRGQNVTFRCDPISEHNRLYWYRQTLGQGPEFLTYFQNEAQLEKSRLLSDRFSAERPKGSFSTLEIQRTEQGDSAMYLCASRQAGTVKGKLFFGSGTQLSVL.

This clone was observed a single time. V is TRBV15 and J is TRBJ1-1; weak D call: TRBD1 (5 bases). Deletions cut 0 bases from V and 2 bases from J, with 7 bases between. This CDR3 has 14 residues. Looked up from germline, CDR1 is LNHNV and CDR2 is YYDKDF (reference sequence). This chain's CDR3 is CATSRETENTEAFF. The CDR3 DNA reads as TGTGCCACCAGCAGAGAGACAGAAAACACTGAAGCTTTCTTT.

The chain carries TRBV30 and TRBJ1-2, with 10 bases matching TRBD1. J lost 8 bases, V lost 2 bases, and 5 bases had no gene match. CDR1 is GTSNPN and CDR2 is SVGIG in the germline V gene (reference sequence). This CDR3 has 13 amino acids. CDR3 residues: CAWSLGQGGGYTF. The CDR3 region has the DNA TGTGCCTGGAGTCTTGGACAGGGGGGCGGCTACACCTTC.

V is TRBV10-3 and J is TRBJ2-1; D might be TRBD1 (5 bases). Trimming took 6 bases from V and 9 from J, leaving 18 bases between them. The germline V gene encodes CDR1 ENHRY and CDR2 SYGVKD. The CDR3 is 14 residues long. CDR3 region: CAISTRMGQGEQFF. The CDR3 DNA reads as TGTGCCATCAGCACCAGAATGGGTCAGGGTGAGCAGTTCTTC.

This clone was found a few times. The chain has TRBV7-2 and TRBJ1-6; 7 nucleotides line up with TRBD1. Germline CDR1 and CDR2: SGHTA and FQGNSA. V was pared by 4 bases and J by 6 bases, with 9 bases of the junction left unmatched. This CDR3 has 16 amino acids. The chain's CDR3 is CASSSLRQGSNSPLHF. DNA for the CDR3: TGTGCCAGCAGCTCCCTCCGACAGGGAAGTAATTCACCCCTCCACTTT.

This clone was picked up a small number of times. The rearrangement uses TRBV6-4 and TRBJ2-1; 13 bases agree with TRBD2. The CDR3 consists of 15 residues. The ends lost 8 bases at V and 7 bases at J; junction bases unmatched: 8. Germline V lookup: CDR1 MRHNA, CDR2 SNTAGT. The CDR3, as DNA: TGTGCCAGCCGACGGACTAGCGGGAGAGAAAATGAGCAGTTCTTC. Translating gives CASRRTSGRENEQFF.

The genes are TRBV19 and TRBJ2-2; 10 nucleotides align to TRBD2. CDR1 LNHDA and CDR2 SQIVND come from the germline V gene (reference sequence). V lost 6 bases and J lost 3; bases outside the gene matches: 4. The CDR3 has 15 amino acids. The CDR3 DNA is TGTGCCAGTAGGCTGCTAGCGGGAGACACCGGGGAGCTGTTTTTT. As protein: CASRLLAGDTGELFF.